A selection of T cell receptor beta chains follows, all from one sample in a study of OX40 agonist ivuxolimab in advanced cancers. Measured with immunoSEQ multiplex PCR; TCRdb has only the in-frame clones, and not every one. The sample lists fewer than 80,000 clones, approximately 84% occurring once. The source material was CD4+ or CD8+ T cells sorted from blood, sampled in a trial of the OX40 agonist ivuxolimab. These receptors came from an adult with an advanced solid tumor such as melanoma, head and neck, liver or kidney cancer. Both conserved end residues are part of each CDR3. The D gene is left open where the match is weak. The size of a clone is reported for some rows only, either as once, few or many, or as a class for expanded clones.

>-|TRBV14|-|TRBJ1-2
CASSQDPRGAAGYTF
TGTGCCAGCAGCCAAGATCCGCGGGGGGCTGCGGGCTACACCTTC
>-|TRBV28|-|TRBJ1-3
CASSLLFKAGNTIYF
TGTGCCAGCAGTTTACTCTTTAAGGCGGGAAACACCATATATTTT
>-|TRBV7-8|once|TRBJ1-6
CASSSRDSNNSPLHF
TGTGCCAGCAGCTCCCGGGACTCCAATAATTCACCCCTCCACTTT
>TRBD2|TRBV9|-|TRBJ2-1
CASSVAWRGAYNEQFF
TGTGCCAGCAGCGTAGCTTGGCGGGGGGCCTACAATGAGCAGTTCTTC
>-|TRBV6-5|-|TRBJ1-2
CASSYTLFNYGYTF
TGTGCCAGCAGTTACACTCTGTTTAACTATGGCTACACCTTC
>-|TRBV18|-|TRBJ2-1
CASSREGGLEQFF
TGTGCCAGCTCCCGAGAGGGGGGTCTTGAGCAGTTCTTC
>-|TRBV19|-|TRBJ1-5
CASSRGGENNQPQHF
TGTGCCAGTAGTAGAGGGGGAGAAAATAATCAGCCCCAGCATTTT
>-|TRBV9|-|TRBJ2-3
CASSAFRANTDTQYF
TGTGCCAGCAGCGCATTCAGGGCCAACACAGATACGCAGTATTTT
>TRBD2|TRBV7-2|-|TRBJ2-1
CASSLDSSGGFTEQFF
TGTGCCAGCAGCTTAGATTCTAGCGGGGGGTTCACTGAGCAGTTCTTC
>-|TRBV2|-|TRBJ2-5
CASSEAGGRQETQYF
TGTGCCAGCAGTGAAGCGGGGGGGCGTCAAGAGACCCAGTACTTC